This record concerns one TCR beta chain sequence. The data were taken from a study of blood T cell repertoires in COVID-19. The study assigned cohorts using participant-reported clinical history. In the study's own analysis: Amplification from reference gene primers served as the basis for estimated nucleated cell counts. TCRdb's copy holds only in-frame clones and misses some; the assay was immunoSEQ multiplex PCR. The V and J calls and clone size are taken from that table; D and trimming were inferred from the DNA. The sample yields around 330,000 clones, roughly 87% seen once. CDR3 length equals 14 residues. The germline CDR1 and CDR2 sequences are SNHLY and FYNNEI. V gave up 6 bases and J gave up 5 bases, with 15 bases separating them.

Sequenced input: PBMCs or T cells enriched from blood (not recorded which). The chain uses TRBV2 and TRBJ2-3; a weak D match, TRBD1 (6 bases). The sequence was collected from a young woman who had recovered from COVID-19. The CDR3 here is CASSDLGAGDTQYF. The CDR3 nucleotides read TGTGCCAGCAGCGACTTGGGGGCCGGAGATACGCAGTATTTT.